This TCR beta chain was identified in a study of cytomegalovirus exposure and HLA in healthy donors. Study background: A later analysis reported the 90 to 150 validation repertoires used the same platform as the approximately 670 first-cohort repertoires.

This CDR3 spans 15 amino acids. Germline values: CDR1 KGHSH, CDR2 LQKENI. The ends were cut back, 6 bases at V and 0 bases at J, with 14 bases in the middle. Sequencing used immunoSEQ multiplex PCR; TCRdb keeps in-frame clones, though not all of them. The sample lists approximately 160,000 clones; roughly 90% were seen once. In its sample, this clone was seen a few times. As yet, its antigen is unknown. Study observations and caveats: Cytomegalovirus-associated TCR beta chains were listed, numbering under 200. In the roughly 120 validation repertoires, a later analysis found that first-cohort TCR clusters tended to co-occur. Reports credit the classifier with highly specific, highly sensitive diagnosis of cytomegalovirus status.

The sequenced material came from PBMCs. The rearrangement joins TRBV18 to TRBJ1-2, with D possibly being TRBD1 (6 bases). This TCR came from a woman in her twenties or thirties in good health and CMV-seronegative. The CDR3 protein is CASSPDRTTNYGYTF. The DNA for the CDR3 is TGTGCCAGCTCCCCGGACAGAACAACTAACTATGGCTACACCTTC.